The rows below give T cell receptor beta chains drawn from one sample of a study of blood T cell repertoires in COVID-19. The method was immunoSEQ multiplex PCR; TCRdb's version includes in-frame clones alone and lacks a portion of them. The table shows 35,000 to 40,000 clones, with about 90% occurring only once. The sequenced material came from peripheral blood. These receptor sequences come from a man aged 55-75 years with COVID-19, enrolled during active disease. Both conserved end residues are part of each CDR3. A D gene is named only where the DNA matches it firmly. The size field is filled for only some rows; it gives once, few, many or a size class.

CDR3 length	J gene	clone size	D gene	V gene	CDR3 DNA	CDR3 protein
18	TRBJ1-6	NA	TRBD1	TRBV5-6	TGTGCCAGCAGCTCCCAAGGACAGGGGGAGAGGGTAAATTCACCCCTCCACTTT	CASSSQGQGERVNSPLHF
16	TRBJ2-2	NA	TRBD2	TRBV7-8	TGTGCCAGCAGCTTCCCTAGCGGGAACAACCCCGGGGAGCTGTTTTTT	CASSFPSGNNPGELFF
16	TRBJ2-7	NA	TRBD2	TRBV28	TGTGCCAGCACCCCCCACGGACTAGCGGCCTCCTACGAGCAGTACTTC	CASTPHGLAASYEQYF
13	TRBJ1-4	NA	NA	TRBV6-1	TGTGCCAGTACCTCCAGTTCGAATGAAAAACTGTTTTTT	CASTSSSNEKLFF
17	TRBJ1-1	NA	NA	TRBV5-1	TGCGCCAGCAGCTTGGATGGGGGCCTGGCCCGGAACACTGAAGCTTTCTTT	CASSLDGGLARNTEAFF
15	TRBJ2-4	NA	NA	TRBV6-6	TGTGCCAGCAGCATTACTTCGGGGATAAAAAACATTCAGTACTTC	CASSITSGIKNIQYF
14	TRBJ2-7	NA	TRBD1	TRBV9	TGTGCCAGCAGCCCATTCTTAGGGGGCGGCGAGCAGTACTTC	CASSPFLGGGEQYF
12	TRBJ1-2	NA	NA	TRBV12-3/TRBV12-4	TGTGCCAGCAGTTTTGCGCAGGGTGACTACACCTTC	CASSFAQGDYTF
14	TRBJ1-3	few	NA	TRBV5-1	TGCGCCAGCAGCTTGACAGGGCCCGGAAACACCATATATTTT	CASSLTGPGNTIYF
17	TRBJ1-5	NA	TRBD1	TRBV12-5	TGTGCTAGTCGAACCCACGACAGGGGCAGAAGCAATCAGCCCCAGCATTTT	CASRTHDRGRSNQPQHF
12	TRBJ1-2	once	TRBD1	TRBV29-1	TGCAGCGTTGTAGGGACAGGGGAGGGCTACACCTTC	CSVVGTGEGYTF
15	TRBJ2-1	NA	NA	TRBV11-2	TGTGCCAGCAGCTTAGACGGGGTTCCTAGCGATGAGCAGTTCTTC	CASSLDGVPSDEQFF
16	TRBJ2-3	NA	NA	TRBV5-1	TGCGCCAGCAGCTTGGGTAGTAGCGCCCTGACAGATACGCAGTATTTT	CASSLGSSALTDTQYF
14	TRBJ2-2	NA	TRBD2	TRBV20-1	TGCAGTGCTAGTTTAGCGGGAGGCACCGGGGAGCTGTTTTTT	CSASLAGGTGELFF
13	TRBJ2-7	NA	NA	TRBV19	TGTGCCAGTAGTATCGGGGTTTACTACGAGCAGTACTTC	CASSIGVYYEQYF
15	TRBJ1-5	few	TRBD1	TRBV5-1	TGCGCCAGCAGCTTGGCAGGACAGGGCGGACAGCCCCAGCATTTT	CASSLAGQGGQPQHF
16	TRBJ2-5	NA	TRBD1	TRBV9	TGTGCCAGCAGCGTAGGGACAGGGGGCTTGTTAGAGACCCAGTACTTC	CASSVGTGGLLETQYF
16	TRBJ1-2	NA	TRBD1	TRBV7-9	TGTGCCAGCAGCTTAATAGGGGGCACAACTAGTTATGGCTACACCTTC	CASSLIGGTTSYGYTF
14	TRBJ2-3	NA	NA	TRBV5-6	TGTGCCAGCAGCTTTTTGGGGGCGCCGGATACGCAGTATTTT	CASSFLGAPDTQYF
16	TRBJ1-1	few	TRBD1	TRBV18	TGTGCCAGCTCACCTAACCGGGACAGGGTGTCCACTGAAGCTTTCTTT	CASSPNRDRVSTEAFF
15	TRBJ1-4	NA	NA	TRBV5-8	TGTGCCAGCAGCTTTTCTGGCAGGGTAAATGAAAAACTGTTTTTT	CASSFSGRVNEKLFF
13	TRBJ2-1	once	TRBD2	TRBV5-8	TGTGCCAGCAGTCGACTAGCGGACAATGAGCAGTTCTTC	CASSRLADNEQFF